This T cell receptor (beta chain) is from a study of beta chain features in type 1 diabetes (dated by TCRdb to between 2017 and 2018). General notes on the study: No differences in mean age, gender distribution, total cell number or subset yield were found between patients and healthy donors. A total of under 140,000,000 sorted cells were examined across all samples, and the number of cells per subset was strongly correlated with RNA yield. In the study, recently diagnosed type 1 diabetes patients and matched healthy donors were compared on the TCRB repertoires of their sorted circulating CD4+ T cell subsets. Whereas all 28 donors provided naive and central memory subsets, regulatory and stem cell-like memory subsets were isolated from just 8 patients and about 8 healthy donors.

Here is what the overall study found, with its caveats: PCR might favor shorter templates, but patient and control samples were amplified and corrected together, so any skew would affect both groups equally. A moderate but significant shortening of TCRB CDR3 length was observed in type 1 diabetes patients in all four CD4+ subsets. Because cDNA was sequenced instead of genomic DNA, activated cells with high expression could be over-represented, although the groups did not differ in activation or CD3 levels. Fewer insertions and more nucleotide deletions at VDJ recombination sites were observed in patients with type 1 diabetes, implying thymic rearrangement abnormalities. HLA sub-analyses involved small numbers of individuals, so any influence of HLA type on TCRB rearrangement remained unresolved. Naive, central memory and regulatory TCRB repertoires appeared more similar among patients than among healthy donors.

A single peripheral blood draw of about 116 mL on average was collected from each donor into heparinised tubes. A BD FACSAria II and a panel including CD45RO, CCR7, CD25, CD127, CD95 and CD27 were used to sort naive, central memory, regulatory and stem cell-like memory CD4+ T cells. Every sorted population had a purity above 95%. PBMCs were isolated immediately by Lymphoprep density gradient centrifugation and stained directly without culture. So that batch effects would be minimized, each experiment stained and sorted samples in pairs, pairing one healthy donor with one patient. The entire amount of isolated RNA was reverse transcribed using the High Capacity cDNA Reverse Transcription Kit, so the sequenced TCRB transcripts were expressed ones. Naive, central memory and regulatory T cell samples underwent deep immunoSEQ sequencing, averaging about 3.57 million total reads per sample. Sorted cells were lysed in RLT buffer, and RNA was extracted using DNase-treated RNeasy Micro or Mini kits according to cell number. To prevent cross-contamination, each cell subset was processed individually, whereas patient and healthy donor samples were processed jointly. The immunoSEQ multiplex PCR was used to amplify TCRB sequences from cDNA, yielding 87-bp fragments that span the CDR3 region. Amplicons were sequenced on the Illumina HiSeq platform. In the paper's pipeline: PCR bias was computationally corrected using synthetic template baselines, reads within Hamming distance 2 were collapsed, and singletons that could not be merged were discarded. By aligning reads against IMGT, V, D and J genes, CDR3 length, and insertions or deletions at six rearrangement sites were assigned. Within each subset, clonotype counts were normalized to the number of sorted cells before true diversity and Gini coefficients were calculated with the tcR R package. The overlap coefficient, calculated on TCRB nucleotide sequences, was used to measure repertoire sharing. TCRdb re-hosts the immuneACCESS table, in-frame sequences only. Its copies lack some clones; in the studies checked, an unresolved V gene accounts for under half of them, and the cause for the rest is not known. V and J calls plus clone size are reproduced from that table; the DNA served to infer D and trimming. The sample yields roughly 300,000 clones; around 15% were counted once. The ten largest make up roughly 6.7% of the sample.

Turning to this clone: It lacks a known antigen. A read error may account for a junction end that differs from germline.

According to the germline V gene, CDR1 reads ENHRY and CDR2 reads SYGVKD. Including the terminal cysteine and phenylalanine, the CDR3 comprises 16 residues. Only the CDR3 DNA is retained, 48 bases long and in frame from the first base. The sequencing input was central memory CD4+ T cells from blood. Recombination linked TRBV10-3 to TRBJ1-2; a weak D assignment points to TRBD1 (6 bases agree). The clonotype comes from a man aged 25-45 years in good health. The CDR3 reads CASSYSMALRGLGYTF. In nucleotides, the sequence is TGTGCCAGCAGTTACTCGATGGCTTTGCGGGGGCTCGGCTACACCTTC.